What follows are 6 T cell receptor beta chains derived from one specimen sequenced in a study of response to subunit inactivated influenza vaccine. TCRdb reanalysed the RT-PCR reads using MiXCR and keeps one entry per CDR3 protein. The sample holds some 640,000 distinct CDR3 sequences; 14% are singletons and the top ten take approximately 7%. The material was PBMCs from blood, obtained 14 days before vaccination. Every receptor here comes from a man between 50 and 59 years old who received an inactivated influenza vaccine.

As for this clonotype: This likely comes from a read error, as the CDR3 has no conserved phenylalanine or tryptophan at its end. The chain recombines TRBV10-3 with TRBJ1-2; D is perhaps TRBD1 (6 bases). This CDR3 comprises 13 residues. V lost 9 bases to trimming and J lost 0 bases, with 11 bases between them. Germline values: CDR1 ENHRY, CDR2 SYGVKD. Written as DNA, the CDR3 is TGTGCCATAGGGGGGCCCACTAACTATGGCTACACCTTA. Protein: CAIGGPTNYGYTL.

This clonotype was observed a handful of times. CDR3 nucleotides: TGCAGTGCTGACAGGGGGAATAATTCACCCCTCCACTTT. Translated, it gives CSADRGNNSPLHF. The chain links TRBV20-1 to TRBJ1-6, with TRBD1 matching over 9 bases. CDR3 size: 13 residues. Germline CDR1 is DFQATT and CDR2 is SNEGSKA (reference sequence). Trimming removed 5 bases from V and 5 bases from J; junction bases left unmatched: 1.

The chain combines TRBV6-1 with TRBJ2-3; weak D call: TRBD2 (7 bases). The V and J ends lost 5 bases and 0 bases respectively, with 12 bases between them. The CDR3 runs to 15 residues. Germline CDR1 reads MNHNS; CDR2 reads SASEGT. The CDR3 bases are TGTGCCAGCAGTCCCGGGGGGCAAAGCACAGATACGCAGTATTTT. Translation gives CASSPGGQSTDTQYF.

The CDR3 reads CASKEDLSTDTQYF. In DNA form, the CDR3 reads TGTGCCAGCAAGGAGGACTTGAGCACAGATACGCAGTATTTT. The chain links TRBV27 to TRBJ2-3; weak D call: TRBD2 (5 bases). Trimming left V 7 bases short and J 0 bases short, with 11 bases between. Germline CDR1 and CDR2: MNHEY and SMNVEV (reference sequence). The CDR3 has 14 amino acids.

V gene TRBV9 combines with J gene TRBJ1-2, with D possibly TRBD1 on 5 matching bases. Trimming took 1 base from V and 6 from J, leaving 16 bases between them. The CDR3 has 15 residues. The V gene's germline CDR1 is SGDLS and CDR2 YYNGEE. The chain's CDR3 is CASSVSRAQFHGYTF. As DNA, the CDR3 is TGTGCCAGCAGCGTATCCAGGGCCCAATTCCATGGCTACACCTTC.

The rearrangement links TRBV3-1 to TRBJ2-7, with 7 nucleotides matching TRBD2. Per the germline V gene, CDR1 is LGHDT and CDR2 is YNNKEL (reference sequence). The J segment lost 4 bases and the V segment lost 2 bases, leaving 5 bases of the junction unmatched. The CDR3 has 14 amino acids. The CDR3, as DNA: TGTGCCAGCAGCCAACGGGACTATACTTACGAGCAGTACTTC. Encoded protein: CASSQRDYTYEQYF.